The rows below give T cell receptor beta chains drawn from one sample of a study of regulatory T cells in long-lasting Graves disease. Each CDR3 protein is one row after TCRdb ran MiXCR on the multiplex PCR reads. The sample has over 500,000 distinct CDR3 sequences, roughly 15% seen once. These data were likewise used in another study, on T cells in Graves' hyperthyroidism and ophthalmopathy.

The sample was peripheral blood mononuclear cells (PBMCs), taken at new diagnosis, from a patient treated with antithyroid drugs. Receptor source: a woman under 40 with Graves disease. CDR3s include the opening cysteine and the closing phenylalanine or tryptophan. The order of the fields is clone size, CDR3 length, D gene, V gene, J gene, CDR3 DNA, CDR3 protein. D genes are given only for firm matches. Only part of the rows carry a size: once, few, many, or a class if the clone is expanded.

-	14	-	TRBV5-1	TRBJ2-1	TGCGCCAGCAATTCGGGGGCCTCCTACAATGAGCAGTTCTTC	CASNSGASYNEQFF
few	11	-	TRBV3-1	TRBJ2-1	TGTGCCAGCAGCCTACCGGTATGGAAGTTCTTC	CASSLPVWKFF
few	15	-	TRBV19	TRBJ2-6	TGTGCCAGTAGTACACAGGGAGGTGGGGCCAACGTCCTGACTTTC	CASSTQGGGANVLTF
-	14	-	TRBV5-5	TRBJ1-1	TGTGCCAGCAGCTCCGGGGCGTTGAGGACTGAAGCTTTCTTT	CASSSGALRTEAFF
-	15	TRBD1	TRBV28	TRBJ1-1	TGTGCCAGCAGTTTGGGCCAGGGGGCGAACGCTGAAGCTTTCTTT	CASSLGQGANAEAFF
many	14	-	TRBV7-2	TRBJ2-7	TGTGCCAGCAGCTTAGCGTCTCTATCCTACGAGCAGTACTTC	CASSLASLSYEQYF
-	13	-	TRBV20-1	TRBJ2-4	TGCAGTGCAAATGGACCAGCCAAAAACATTCAGTACTTC	CSANGPAKNIQYF
few	17	TRBD2	TRBV5-1	TRBJ2-1	TGCGCCAGCAGCCTAACTAGCGGGAGGGCCTCTTCCAATGAGCAGTTCTTC	CASSLTSGRASSNEQFF
-	16	TRBD2	TRBV19	TRBJ2-3	TGTGCCAGTAGTAGCGGGAGGGCCCTCATCGCAGATACGCAGTATTTT	CASSSGRALIADTQYF
-	15	-	TRBV10-3	TRBJ2-7	TGTGCCATCAGTGAGTCAGGGGGAGGAGGGGGAGAGCAGTACTTC	CAISESGGGGGEQYF
-	14	-	TRBV14	TRBJ2-3	TGTGCCAGCAGCCAAGATTCCACCACAGATACGCAGTATTTT	CASSQDSTTDTQYF
-	13	-	TRBV7-3	TRBJ1-1	TGTGCCAGCAGCGATGGAATTTGGACTGAAGCTTTCTTT	CASSDGIWTEAFF
many	15	TRBD2	TRBV28	TRBJ2-1	TGTGCCAGCAGCAAGCGGGAGAGTTTATACAATGAGCAGTTCTTC	CASSKRESLYNEQFF
few	16	TRBD1	TRBV6-5	TRBJ2-5	TGTGCCAGCAGTTCGACCGGGACAGGGTACCAAGAGACCCAGTACTTC	CASSSTGTGYQETQYF
-	15	TRBD2	TRBV7-3	TRBJ2-3	TGTGCCAGCAGCTTTCGCGGGAGTGGGGCAGATGCGCAGTATTTT	CASSFRGSGADAQYF
-	17	-	TRBV19	TRBJ1-6	TGTGCCAGTAGTAGTGGACGGATGAGCTCCTATAATTCACCCCTCCACTTT	CASSSGRMSSYNSPLHF
many	13	-	TRBV7-2	TRBJ2-5	TGTGCCAGCAGCTTATGGGGGCAAGAGACCCAGTACTTC	CASSLWGQETQYF
-	18	-	TRBV2	TRBJ2-5	TGTGCCAGCAGTGATAGTCCCGTTCCGCGCGTCGGCCAAGAGACCCAGTACTTC	CASSDSPVPRVGQETQYF
-	17	TRBD1	TRBV19	TRBJ2-2	TGTGCCAGTATCCGAAGGGGGACAGGCTGGGATATCAGGGAGCTGTTTTTT	CASIRRGTGWDIRELFF
many	11	-	TRBV30	TRBJ1-1	TGTGCCTGGAGTAGGGGCACTGAAGCTTTCTTC	CAWSRGTEAFF
-	16	-	TRBV7-6	TRBJ1-6	TGTGCCAGCAGCTTAGGGACCGTTCTAACGAATTCACCCCTCCACTTT	CASSLGTVLTNSPLHF
-	16	TRBD1	TRBV30	TRBJ2-1	TGTGCGGGCCTACCCTCCGGGACAGGGGGCCGGAATGAGCAGTTCTTC	CAGLPSGTGGRNEQFF
many	14	-	TRBV6-1	TRBJ1-1	TGTGCCAGCAGACGTCGCGACAGGAACACTGAAGCTTTCTTT	CASRRRDRNTEAFF
few	16	-	TRBV4-1	TRBJ1-1	TGCGCCAGCAGCTACACTACGCAGGTTTTAAACACTGAAGCTTTCTTT	CASSYTTQVLNTEAFF
many	17	TRBD1	TRBV25-1	TRBJ2-5	TGTGCCAGCAGTGATTTCTCGGGGACAGGGTACCAAGAGACCCAGTACTTC	CASSDFSGTGYQETQYF
few	13	-	TRBV2	TRBJ1-5	TGTGCCAGCAGCCTGGGGAAGCATCAGCCCCAGCATTTT	CASSLGKHQPQHF
many	11	-	TRBV24-1	TRBJ2-7	TGTGCCACCAGTGATTTCAAGCGGCAGTACTTC	CATSDFKRQYF
few	14	TRBD2	TRBV20-1	TRBJ2-7	TGCAGTGCGACCGGGGGGGACATGACCTACGAGCAGTACTTC	CSATGGDMTYEQYF
many	14	-	TRBV2	TRBJ1-4	TGTGCCAGCAAATCCTGGCAGTCCAATGAAAAACTGTTTTTT	CASKSWQSNEKLFF
many	18	-	TRBV28	TRBJ2-5	TGTGCCAGCAGTTTGGGTACCAAGGGACCTGCCCTTGTCGGGACCCAGTACTTC	CASSLGTKGPALVGTQYF
-	15	-	TRBV7-3	TRBJ2-1	TGTGCCAGCAGCTTAGGAGGGGGCCCCGAAAGTCGGCAGTTCTTC	CASSLGGGPESRQFF